A selection of T cell receptor beta chains follows, all from one sample in a study of T cell changes during pregnancy in multiple sclerosis. Produced via immunoSEQ multiplex PCR; TCRdb's table is partial and in-frame only. The sample comprises about 110,000 clones, less than 95% of which are singletons, and less than 0.85% rests with the top ten. Sequenced material: peripheral blood, taken in the third trimester of pregnancy. The receptors stem from a female donor in good health, enrolled as a control in a pregnancy study. CDR3s include the opening cysteine and the closing phenylalanine or tryptophan. The D gene is left open where the match is weak. Clone sizes are given selectively: once, few, many, or a class where the clone is expanded.

V	D	size	J	CDR3	DNA
TRBV29-1	TRBD1	NA	TRBJ2-7	CSVAWTGYEQYF	TGCAGCGTTGCTTGGACAGGGTACGAGCAGTACTTC
TRBV11-3	NA	NA	TRBJ2-1	CASSLGPNNEQFF	TGTGCCAGCAGCTTAGGGCCAAACAATGAGCAGTTCTTC
TRBV18	TRBD1	NA	TRBJ1-2	CASSPPLLQGTGQNYGYTF	TGTGCCAGCTCACCACCGCTTCTTCAAGGGACAGGGCAAAACTATGGCTACACCTTC
TRBV7-2	TRBD2	NA	TRBJ2-2	CASSSRLAGGPGELFF	TGTGCCAGCAGCTCCCGACTAGCGGGGGGCCCCGGGGAGCTGTTTTTT
TRBV10-3	TRBD2	once	TRBJ2-7	CAISGSGGSSYEQYF	TGTGCCATCAGTGGCTCGGGGGGGAGCTCCTACGAGCAGTACTTC
TRBV2	NA	NA	TRBJ2-3	CARRRTYTDTQYF	TGTGCCAGGAGGAGGACTTACACAGATACGCAGTATTTT
TRBV7-2	NA	NA	TRBJ1-4	CASSSRGATNEKLFF	TGTGCCAGCAGCTCAAGGGGTGCAACTAATGAAAAACTGTTTTTT
TRBV28	TRBD2	NA	TRBJ2-5	CASSLGASGGGETQYF	TGTGCCAGCAGTCTAGGGGCCAGCGGGGGTGGGGAGACCCAGTACTTC
TRBV7-2	TRBD1	NA	TRBJ1-4	CASSLGPTGVEKLFF	TGTGCCAGCAGCTTAGGCCCTACAGGGGTTGAAAAACTGTTTTTT
TRBV27	NA	NA	TRBJ2-7	CASRRLYEQYF	TGTGCCAGCAGGAGGTTGTACGAGCAGTACTTC
TRBV30	TRBD1	NA	TRBJ1-3	CAWRGQGSKGNTIYF	TGTGCCTGGAGGGGACAGGGCTCGAAAGGAAACACCATATATTTT
TRBV6-6	TRBD2	NA	TRBJ2-3	CASSAAGGQTDTQYF	TGTGCCAGCAGCGCAGCGGGGGGGCAAACAGATACGCAGTATTTT
TRBV5-5	NA	NA	TRBJ2-3	CASSLGTVSTDTQYF	TGTGCCAGCAGCTTGGGGACAGTGAGCACAGATACGCAGTATTTT
TRBV5-5	NA	once	TRBJ1-5	CASSRDSLHNQPQHF	TGTGCCAGCAGCAGAGACAGTTTACACAATCAGCCCCAGCATTTT
TRBV9	TRBD1	NA	TRBJ1-2	CASSVLTGENYGYTF	TGTGCCAGCAGCGTTCTAACAGGGGAAAACTATGGCTACACCTTC
TRBV19	TRBD1	NA	TRBJ1-1	CATVDRQGGWTEAFF	TGTGCCACCGTTGACCGACAGGGGGGATGGACTGAAGCTTTCTTT
TRBV27	NA	NA	TRBJ2-1	CASSLGQGGPNEQFF	TGTGCCAGCAGTTTAGGGCAGGGGGGTCCCAATGAGCAGTTCTTC
TRBV2	NA	NA	TRBJ2-2	CASSELTSNTGELFF	TGTGCCAGCAGTGAACTGACATCGAACACCGGGGAGCTGTTTTTT
TRBV7-9	NA	once	TRBJ1-5	CAIQMQDGESIGQPQHF	TGTGCCATCCAGATGCAAGACGGGGAGTCCATAGGACAGCCCCAGCATTTT
TRBV19	NA	few	TRBJ1-4	CASSIDLETLNEKLFF	TGTGCCAGTAGTATAGATCTCGAGACTCTTAATGAAAAACTGTTTTTT
TRBV5-4	NA	NA	TRBJ1-1	CASSLAGMRRLEAFF	TGTGCCAGCAGCTTGGCCGGGATGCGACGCCTCGAAGCTTTCTTT
TRBV14	NA	NA	TRBJ2-7	CASSSDYEQYF	TGTGCCAGCAGCAGCGACTACGAGCAGTACTTC
TRBV2	TRBD1	NA	TRBJ1-2	CASSPTGGNYGYTF	TGTGCCAGCAGTCCGACAGGGGGTAACTATGGCTACACCTTC
TRBV27	TRBD1	NA	TRBJ2-1	CASRFQGANEQFF	TGTGCCAGCCGATTCCAGGGGGCGAATGAGCAGTTCTTC
TRBV7-2	TRBD1	NA	TRBJ1-5	CASSFGTGANQPQHF	TGTGCCAGCAGCTTCGGAACAGGGGCCAATCAGCCCCAGCATTTT
TRBV7-2	TRBD2	NA	TRBJ2-3	CASSPGGGTDTQYF	TGTGCCAGCAGCCCGGGAGGTGGGACAGATACGCAGTATTTT
TRBV7-2	NA	once	TRBJ2-1	CASSLVGGLYNEQFF	TGTGCCAGCAGCTTAGTCGGGGGACTCTACAATGAGCAGTTCTTC
TRBV7-8	NA	NA	TRBJ2-2	CASSLVSGTGELFF	TGTGCCAGCAGCTTAGTGTCGGGGACCGGGGAGCTGTTTTTT
TRBV30	TRBD1	once	TRBJ1-1	CAWSLSGTDEAFF	TGTGCCTGGAGTCTGTCCGGGACAGATGAAGCTTTCTTT
TRBV7-2	NA	NA	TRBJ1-3	CASILPRDQAGNTIYF	TGTGCCAGCATACTACCCCGGGATCAAGCTGGAAACACCATATATTTT